These 30 T cell receptor beta chains were all obtained from the same sample, sequenced in a study of blood T cell repertoires in COVID-19. Using immunoSEQ multiplex PCR, the repertoire was profiled, and TCRdb retains in-frame clones only, with some absent. The sample has 90,000 to 150,000 clones; 75% to 90% are singletons. Sequencing was carried out using peripheral blood. Source of these receptors: a human donor with acute or convalescent COVID-19. The donor label of this sample is uncertain.

This chain connects TRBV3-1 (or the pseudogene TRBV3-2) to TRBJ2-4, with D unclear. Trimming left V 0 bases short and J 8 bases short, with 8 bases between. The CDR3 runs to 13 residues. CDR1 and CDR2 from the germline V gene are LGHDT and YNNKEL (reference sequence). The CDR3 DNA sequence: TGTGCCAGCAGCCAAGATCTCGGAGACATTCAGTACTTC. Amino acid sequence: CASSQDLGDIQYF.

The chain recombines TRBV3-1 (or the pseudogene TRBV3-2) with TRBJ1-5; no clear D. Per germline, CDR1 LGHDT and CDR2 YNNKEL (reference sequence). The length of the CDR3 is 14 residues. The V and J ends lost 5 bases and 2 bases respectively, with 10 bases between them. DNA of the CDR3: TGTGCCAGCAGCGCGGATCCGGGCAATCAGCCCCAGCATTTT. Protein: CASSADPGNQPQHF.

This chain uses TRBV10-3 with TRBJ2-6, with D maybe TRBD2 (6 bases). V lost 0 bases and J 0 bases, leaving 9 bases between the germline ends. The CDR3 loop spans 17 amino acids. CDR1 ENHRY and CDR2 SYGVKD come from the germline V gene. As DNA, the CDR3 is TGTGCCATCAGTGAGTCGGAGGGTTACTCTGGGGCCAACGTCCTGACTTTC. This gives the protein CAISESEGYSGANVLTF.

The rearrangement uses TRBV7-2 and TRBJ2-1, with D maybe TRBD1 (6 bases). The V gene's germline CDR1 is SGHTA and CDR2 FQGNSA. The CDR3 covers 15 residues. V dropped 5 bases and J dropped 5 bases, with 16 bases sitting between them. CDR3 nucleotide sequence: TGTGCCAGCAGCCCCGATAAAGACAGGAACAATGAGCAGTTCTTC. This codes for CASSPDKDRNNEQFF.

The genes are TRBV5-6 and TRBJ2-3; a weak D match, TRBD1 (6 bases). The germline V gene encodes CDR1 SGHDT and CDR2 YYEEEE. This CDR3 is 15 amino acids long. Between the trimmed V and J ends, which lost 4 bases and 3 bases, there was a span of 15 bases. This chain's CDR3 is CASSAYRVLTDTQYF. As DNA, the CDR3 is TGTGCCAGCAGCGCCTACAGGGTTCTAACAGATACGCAGTATTTT.

The gene calls are TRBV7-2 and TRBJ2-7; possibly TRBD1 for D (6 bases). The CDR3 sequence is 14 residues long. Germline V lookup: CDR1 SGHTA, CDR2 FQGNSA. Deletions cut 5 bases from V and 5 bases from J, with 16 bases between. For the CDR3, the DNA is TGTGCCAGCAGCCGGCAGGGGAACCTCCACGAGCAGTACTTC. This translates into CASSRQGNLHEQYF.

In DNA form, the CDR3 reads TGCGCCAGCGGGCGGGGGGGCGGCACTGAAGCTTTCTTT. Its translation: CASGRGGGTEAFF. This rearrangement joins TRBV5-1 to TRBJ1-1, with D perhaps TRBD1 (6 bases). CDR3 length equals 13 residues. V was trimmed by 7 bases and J by 4 bases, leaving 14 bases between them. Germline V gene data show CDR1 as SGHRS and CDR2 as YFSETQ.

This clone came up a few times. The chain couples TRBV5-8 to TRBJ2-5; TRBD2 matches 9 bases. The J segment lost 5 bases and the V segment lost 2 bases, leaving 7 bases of the junction unmatched. Germline V lookup: CDR1 SGHTS, CDR2 YDEGEE. CDR3 length: 15 residues. CDR3 in amino acids: CASSFGRGGDETQYF. The CDR3 DNA follows: TGTGCCAGCAGCTTTGGGCGCGGGGGGGATGAGACCCAGTACTTC.

V and J are TRBV12-3 or TRBV12-4 and TRBJ1-1; D remains unclear. The CDR3 consists of 13 residues. The V end lost 1 base, the J end lost 1 base, and 4 bases lay between the germline ends. The CDR3 loop is CASSLGANTEAFF. The CDR3, as DNA: TGTGCCAGCAGTTTAGGCGCGAACACTGAAGCTTTCTTT.

This clone has a handful of counts. This chain links TRBV28 with TRBJ1-5; 8 positions agree with TRBD1. Trimming at V came to 6 bases and at J to 3 bases, leaving 7 bases not matched to a gene. The length of the CDR3 is 15 residues. Germline loops: CDR1 MDHEN, CDR2 SYDVKM. CDR3 nucleotide sequence: TGTGCCAGCAGCCCCACAGGGGGGAACAATCAGCCCCAGCATTTT. As protein: CASSPTGGNNQPQHF.

The J gene is TRBJ2-2, the V gene TRBV28; D might be TRBD1 (6 bases). CDR3 length equals 15 residues. V was shortened by 3 bases and J by 5 bases, with 13 bases between the two germline ends. From germline, CDR1 is MDHEN and CDR2 SYDVKM. CDR3 loop: CASSFQGKVTGELFF. CDR3 sequence (DNA): TGTGCCAGCAGTTTTCAGGGGAAGGTGACCGGGGAGCTGTTTTTT.

In its sample, this clone was seen once. The V gene is TRBV15, the J gene TRBJ2-5, with TRBD1 matching 7 bases. The CDR3 has 15 amino acids. V gave up 3 bases and J gave up 1 base; unmatched junction bases: 5. CDR1 is LNHNV, CDR2 YYDKDF, per germline (reference sequence). The CDR3 spells CATSSLGQSQETQYF. CDR3 bases: TGTGCCACCAGCAGCCTGGGACAGTCCCAAGAGACCCAGTACTTC.

The rearrangement uses TRBV27 and TRBJ2-3; D gene uncertain. This CDR3 contains 13 residues. The V end was cut by 0 bases, the J end by 7 bases, with 8 bases between. The V gene's germline CDR1 is MNHEY and CDR2 SMNVEV (reference sequence). The CDR3 bases are TGTGCCAGCAGTTTATCCCCCCCGTATACGCAGTATTTT. Translated, it gives CASSLSPPYTQYF.

This chain uses TRBV7-2 with TRBJ1-1; D not certain. The V gene lost 1 base and the J gene lost 9 bases, with 18 bases spanning the gap. The CDR3 contains 15 residues. Germline V lookup: CDR1 SGHTA, CDR2 FQGNSA. The CDR3 DNA is TGTGCCAGCAGCTTAGAAAATGAGGCGGGTGGGAAAGCTTTCTTT. Amino acids: CASSLENEAGGKAFF.

The J gene is TRBJ2-2, the V gene TRBV30; tentative D call: TRBD1 (5 bases). This CDR3 comprises 14 residues. V was cut by 8 bases and J by 2 bases, with 15 bases left in between. The germline gives CDR1 GTSNPN, CDR2 SVGIG (reference sequence). The CDR3 reads CAIATTVNTGELFF. In nucleotides, the CDR3 is TGTGCCATCGCGACGACAGTAAACACCGGGGAGCTGTTTTTT.

The chain is built from TRBV6-5 and TRBJ2-1; no clear D. Germline V gives CDR1 MNHEY, CDR2 SVGAGI. There are 14 residues in the CDR3. V was clipped by 4 bases and J by 2 bases, with 9 bases between them. The CDR3 sequence: CASSSQNPYNEQFF. CDR3 DNA: TGTGCCAGCAGTTCTCAGAACCCCTACAATGAGCAGTTCTTC.

This clone was detected once. The chain couples TRBV7-2 to TRBJ1-2; TRBD1 might be the D (5 bases). The CDR3 totals 13 residues. V lost 2 bases and J 5 bases, leaving 9 bases between the germline ends. From germline, CDR1 is SGHTA and CDR2 FQGNSA. The CDR3 reads CASSLNRGYGYTF. The CDR3 DNA follows: TGTGCCAGCAGCTTAAATAGGGGTTATGGCTACACCTTC.

The CDR3 loop reads CASSPSGGASYNEQFF. As DNA, the CDR3 is TGTGCCAGCAGCCCCAGCGGGGGGGCCTCCTACAATGAGCAGTTCTTC. The rearrangement joins TRBV11-2 to TRBJ2-1; the match to TRBD2 covers 10 bases. Unmatched junction bases numbered 4, after V lost 5 bases and J lost 0 bases. CDR3 length: 16 amino acids. The germline V gene encodes CDR1 SGHAT and CDR2 FQNNGV.

This chain connects TRBV7-2 to TRBJ2-5; D unresolved. The V end lost 2 bases, the J end lost 2 bases, and 6 bases lay between the germline ends. Germline-derived CDR1 and CDR2 are SGHTA and FQGNSA. CDR3 length: 13 residues. The CDR3 is CASSLQVQETQYF. The CDR3 nucleotides read TGTGCCAGCAGCTTACAGGTTCAAGAGACCCAGTACTTC.

The rearrangement joins TRBV19 to TRBJ2-1; TRBD2 matches at 9 bases. CDR1 is LNHDA, CDR2 SQIVND, per germline (reference sequence). This CDR3 has 18 residues. The trim removed 5 bases at V and 9 bases at J, leaving 20 bases unmatched. The CDR3 DNA follows: TGTGCCAGTAGTGTCTCCCCCTTGGTTAGCGGGAGACGGCTTGAGCAGTTCTTC. Amino acid sequence: CASSVSPLVSGRRLEQFF.

V usage is TRBV7-9 and J usage is TRBJ1-2, with a tentative D call TRBD1 (6 bases). Deletions cut 2 bases from V and 7 bases from J, with 14 bases between. Germline V gives CDR1 SEHNR, CDR2 FQNEAQ (reference sequence). The CDR3 extends over 14 amino acids. CDR3 sequence: CASSLLSTGRGYTF. The CDR3 DNA reads TGTGCCAGCAGCTTACTGTCGACAGGCCGTGGCTACACCTTC.

The chain is built from TRBV7-8 and TRBJ1-2; tentative D call: TRBD1 (5 bases). The CDR3 loop spans 13 amino acids. V was clipped by 3 bases and J by 8 bases, with 13 bases between them. The germline CDR1 and CDR2 sequences are SGHVS and FQNEAQ. The CDR3 loop is CASSFFQRQGYTF. For the CDR3, the DNA is TGTGCCAGCAGCTTTTTTCAACGACAGGGCTACACCTTC.

The rearrangement uses TRBV7-9 and TRBJ2-1; D may be TRBD1 (6 bases). Per the germline V gene, CDR1 is SEHNR and CDR2 is FQNEAQ (reference sequence). This CDR3 region has 15 residues. The V gene lost 2 bases and the J gene lost 0 bases, with 8 bases spanning the gap. CDR3 amino acids: CASSLRGSSYNEQFF. The DNA for the CDR3 is TGTGCCAGCAGCTTAAGGGGGAGCTCCTACAATGAGCAGTTCTTC.

The chain employs TRBV3-1 (or the pseudogene TRBV3-2) and TRBJ1-2, with a tentative D call TRBD1 (5 bases). Trimming removed 4 bases from V and 8 bases from J, with 14 bases in between. CDR3 length: 13 residues. CDR1 LGHDT and CDR2 YNNKEL come from the germline V gene (reference sequence). CDR3 nucleotides: TGTGCCAGCAGCCCCCGGGGGGGTGAAGGCTACACCTTC. Translated: CASSPRGGEGYTF.

This rearrangement joins TRBV6-6 to TRBJ1-2; 9 bases are a match to TRBD1. Per germline, CDR1 MNHNY and CDR2 SVGAGI (reference sequence). The CDR3 totals 16 residues. The V gene end was trimmed by 0 bases and the J gene end by 4 bases; junction bases not matched to a gene: 6. CDR3: CASSYSAGQGGYGYTF. DNA for the CDR3: TGTGCCAGCAGTTACTCCGCGGGACAGGGCGGCTATGGCTACACCTTC.

The J gene is TRBJ1-2, the V gene TRBV28; D is possibly TRBD1 (5 bases). This CDR3 is built from 12 residues. Per the germline V gene, CDR1 is MDHEN and CDR2 is SYDVKM. V lost 9 bases to trimming and J lost 7 bases, with 15 bases between them. The CDR3: CASVGQGRGYTF. The CDR3 nucleotides are TGTGCCAGTGTGGGGCAGGGTCGTGGCTACACCTTC.

The chain combines TRBV6-4 with TRBJ1-6; the match to TRBD1 covers 10 bases. J gave up 11 bases and V 6 bases, and 7 bases lay outside the gene matches. The CDR3 runs 14 residues. The V gene's germline CDR1 is MRHNA and CDR2 SNTAGT. CDR3 sequence reads: CASSPGQGVTPLHF. The CDR3 bases are TGTGCCAGCAGCCCCGGACAGGGGGTTACACCCCTCCACTTT.

The table lists this clone with many counts. This chain links TRBV28 with TRBJ1-5; D gene uncertain. Deletions cut 7 bases from V and 3 bases from J, with 10 bases between. The CDR3 sequence is 13 residues long. The germline V gene has CDR1 MDHEN and CDR2 SYDVKM. This chain's CDR3 is CASIQSTNQPQHF. Written as DNA, the CDR3 is TGTGCCAGCATACAGTCCACCAATCAGCCCCAGCATTTT.

This chain links TRBV6-2 or TRBV6-3 with TRBJ1-5; 9 nucleotides align to TRBD1. This CDR3 is 15 amino acids long. J gave up 2 bases and V 5 bases, and 4 bases lay outside the gene matches. CDR1 is MNHEY and CDR2 is SVGEGT in the germline V gene. The DNA for the CDR3 is TGTGCCAGCAGTCGCTGGGACAGGGGCAATCAGCCCCAGCATTTT. Its protein product is CASSRWDRGNQPQHF.

This clone was seen a handful of times. This chain uses TRBV28 with TRBJ1-2; no clear D gene. From germline, CDR1 is MDHEN and CDR2 SYDVKM. The germline V and J ends were trimmed by 6 bases and 4 bases, with 6 bases remaining between them. The CDR3 is made up of 11 amino acids. The CDR3 DNA sequence: TGTGCCAGCAGCAGGATCTATGGCTACACCTTC. Protein: CASSRIYGYTF.